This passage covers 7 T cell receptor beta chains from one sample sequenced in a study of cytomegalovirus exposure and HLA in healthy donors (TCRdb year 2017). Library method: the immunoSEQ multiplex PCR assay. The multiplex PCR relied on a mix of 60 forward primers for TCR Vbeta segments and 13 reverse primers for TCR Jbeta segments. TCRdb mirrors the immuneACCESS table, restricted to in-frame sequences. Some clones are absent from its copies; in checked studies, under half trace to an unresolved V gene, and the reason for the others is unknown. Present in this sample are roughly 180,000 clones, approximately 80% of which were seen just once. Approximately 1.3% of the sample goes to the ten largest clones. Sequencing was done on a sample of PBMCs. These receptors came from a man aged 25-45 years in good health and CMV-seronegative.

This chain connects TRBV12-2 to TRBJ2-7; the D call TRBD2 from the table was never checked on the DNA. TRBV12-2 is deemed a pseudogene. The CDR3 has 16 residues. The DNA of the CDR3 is TGTGCAAGTCGCGGTAAAATAGCGGCACGGGTCCACGAGCAGTACTTC. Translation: CASRGKIAARVHEQYF.

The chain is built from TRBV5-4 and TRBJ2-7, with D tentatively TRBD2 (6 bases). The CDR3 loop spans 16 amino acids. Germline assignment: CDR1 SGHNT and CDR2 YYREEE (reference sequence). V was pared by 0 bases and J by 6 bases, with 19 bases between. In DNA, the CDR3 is TGTGCCAGCAGCTTGGCGGCGGAGGGGTACTATGGCGAGCAGTACTTC. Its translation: CASSLAAEGYYGEQYF.

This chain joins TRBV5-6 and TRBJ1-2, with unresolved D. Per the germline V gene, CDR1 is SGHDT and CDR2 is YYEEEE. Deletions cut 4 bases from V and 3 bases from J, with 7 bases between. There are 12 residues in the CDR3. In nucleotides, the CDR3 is TGTGCCAGCAGCCCTGGAGACTATGGCTACACCTTC. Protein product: CASSPGDYGYTF.

The CDR3 nucleotides are TGCAGCATCTTGACCCTAGGAGGCTACACCTTC. Protein: CSILTLGGYTF. The chain links TRBV20-1 to TRBJ1-2; D is uncertain. CDR1 and CDR2 (germline): DFQATT, SNEGSKA (reference sequence). The CDR3 extends over 11 amino acids.

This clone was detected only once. The CDR3 DNA reads as TGTGCCTGGACCCAAGGGGGACCCTATGGCTACACCTTC. As protein: CAWTQGGPYGYTF. The genes are TRBV30 and TRBJ1-2; perhaps TRBD1 as D (6 bases). Looked up from germline, CDR1 is GTSNPN and CDR2 is SVGIG (reference sequence). This CDR3 comprises 13 residues. Trimming removed 4 bases at V and 4 bases at J, with 13 bases between.

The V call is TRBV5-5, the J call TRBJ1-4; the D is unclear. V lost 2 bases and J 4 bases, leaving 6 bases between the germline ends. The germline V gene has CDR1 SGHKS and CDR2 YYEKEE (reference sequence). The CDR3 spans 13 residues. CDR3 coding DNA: TGTGCCAGCAGCTTACGGAGTAATGAAAAACTGTTTTTT. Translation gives CASSLRSNEKLFF. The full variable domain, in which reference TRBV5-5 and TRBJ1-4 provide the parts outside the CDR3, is DAGVTQSPTHLIKTRGQQVTLRCSPISGHKSVSWYQQVLGQGPQFIFQYYEKEERGRGNFPDRFSARQFPNYSSELNVNALLLGDSALYLCASSLRSNEKLFFGSGTQLSVL.

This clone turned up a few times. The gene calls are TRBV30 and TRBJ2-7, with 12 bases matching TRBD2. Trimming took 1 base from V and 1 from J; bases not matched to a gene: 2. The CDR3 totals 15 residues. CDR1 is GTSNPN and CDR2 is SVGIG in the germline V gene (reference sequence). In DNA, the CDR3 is TGTGCCTGGAGTGCCGGGACTAGCGGGTCCTACGAGCAGTACTTC. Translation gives CAWSAGTSGSYEQYF.